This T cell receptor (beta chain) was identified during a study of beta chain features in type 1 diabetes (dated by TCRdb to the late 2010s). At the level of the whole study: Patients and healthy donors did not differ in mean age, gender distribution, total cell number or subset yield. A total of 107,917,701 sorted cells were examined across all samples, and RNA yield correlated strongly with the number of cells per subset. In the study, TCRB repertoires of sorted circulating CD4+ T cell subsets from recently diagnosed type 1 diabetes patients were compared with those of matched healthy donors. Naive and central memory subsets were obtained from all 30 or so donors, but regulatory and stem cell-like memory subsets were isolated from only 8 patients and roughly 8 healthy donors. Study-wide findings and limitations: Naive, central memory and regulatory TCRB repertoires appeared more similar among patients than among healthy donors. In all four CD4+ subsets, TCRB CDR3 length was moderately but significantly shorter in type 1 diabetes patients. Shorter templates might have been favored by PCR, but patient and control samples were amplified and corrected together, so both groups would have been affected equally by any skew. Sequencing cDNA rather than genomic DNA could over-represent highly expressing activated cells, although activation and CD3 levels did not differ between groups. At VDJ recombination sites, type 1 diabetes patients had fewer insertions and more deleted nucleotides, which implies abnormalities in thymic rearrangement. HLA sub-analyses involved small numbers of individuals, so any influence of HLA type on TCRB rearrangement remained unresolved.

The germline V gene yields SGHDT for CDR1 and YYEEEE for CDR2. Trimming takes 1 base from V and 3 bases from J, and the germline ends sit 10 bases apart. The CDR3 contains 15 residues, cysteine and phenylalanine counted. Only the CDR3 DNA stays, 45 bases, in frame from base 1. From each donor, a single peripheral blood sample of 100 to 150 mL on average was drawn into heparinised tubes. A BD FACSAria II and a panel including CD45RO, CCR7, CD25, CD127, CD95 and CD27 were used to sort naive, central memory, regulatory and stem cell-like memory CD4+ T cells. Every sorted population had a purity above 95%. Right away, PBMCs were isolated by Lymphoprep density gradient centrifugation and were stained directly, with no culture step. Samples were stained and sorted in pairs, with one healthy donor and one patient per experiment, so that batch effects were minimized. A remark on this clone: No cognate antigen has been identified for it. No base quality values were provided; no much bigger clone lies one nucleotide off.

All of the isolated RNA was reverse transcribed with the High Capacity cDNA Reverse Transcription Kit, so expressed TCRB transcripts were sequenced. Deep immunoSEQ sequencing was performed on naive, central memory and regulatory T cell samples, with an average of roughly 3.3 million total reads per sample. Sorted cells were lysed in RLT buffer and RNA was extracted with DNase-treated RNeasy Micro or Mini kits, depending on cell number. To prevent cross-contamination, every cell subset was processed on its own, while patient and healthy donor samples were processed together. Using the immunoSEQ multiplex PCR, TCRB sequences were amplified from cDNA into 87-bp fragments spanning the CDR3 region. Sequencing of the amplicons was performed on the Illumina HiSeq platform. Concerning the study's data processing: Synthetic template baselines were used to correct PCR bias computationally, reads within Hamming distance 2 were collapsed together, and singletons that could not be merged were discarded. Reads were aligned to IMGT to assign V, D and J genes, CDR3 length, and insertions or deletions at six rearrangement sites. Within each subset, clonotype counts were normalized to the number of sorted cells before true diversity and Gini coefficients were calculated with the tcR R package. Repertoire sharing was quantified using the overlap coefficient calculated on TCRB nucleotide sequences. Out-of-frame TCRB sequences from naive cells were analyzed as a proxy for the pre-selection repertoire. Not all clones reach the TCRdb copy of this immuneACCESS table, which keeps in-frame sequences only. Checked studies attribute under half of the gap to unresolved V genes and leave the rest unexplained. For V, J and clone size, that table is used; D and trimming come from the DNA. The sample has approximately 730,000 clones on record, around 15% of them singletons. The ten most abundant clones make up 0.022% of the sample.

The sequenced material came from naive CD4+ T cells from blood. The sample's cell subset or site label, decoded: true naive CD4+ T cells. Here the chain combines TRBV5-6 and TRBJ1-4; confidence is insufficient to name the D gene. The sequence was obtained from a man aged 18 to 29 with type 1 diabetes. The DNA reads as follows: TGTGCCAGCAGCTTGTGGGCGGCATCTAATGAAAAACTGTTTTTT. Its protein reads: CASSLWAASNEKLFF.